This T cell receptor (beta chain) was observed in a study of identifying expanded T cells in peripheral blood. Study-wide points: Variance in clone template counts between approximately two-week samples significantly increased with total template count across all healthy donors.

Germline-derived CDR1 and CDR2 are LNHDA and SQIVND (reference sequence). There are 17 residues in the CDR3. Trimming cost V 0 bases and J 6 bases, with 20 bases left between them. Comments on this clone: Its antigen is undetermined.

Profiling relied on immunoSEQ multiplex PCR, and the TCRdb table lists in-frame clones only, not all of them. Altogether some 96,000 clones are present, approximately 89% being singletons, with the ten largest covering approximately 6%. Collection occurred without any documented infections or immune events in donors. V usage is TRBV19 and J usage is TRBJ1-2, with D perhaps TRBD1 (5 bases). The clonotype was recovered from a person aged 18 to 70 in good health. Sequencing was performed on blood. The DNA of the CDR3 is TGTGCCAGTAGTATAGATTCAACTACGGGGGGTCAGGATGGCTACACCTTC. Encoded protein: CASSIDSTTGGQDGYTF.